Following are 21 T cell receptor beta chains from one sample sequenced in a study of regulatory T cells in long-lasting Graves disease. Arm-PCR of CDR3 regions and iRepertoire HTBI primers were used to build TCR beta libraries. Using its own MiXCR run on the multiplex PCR reads, TCRdb lists one record per CDR3 protein. The table has about 450,000 distinct CDR3 sequences, around 15% seen once. This sample's time point: newly diagnosed GD, antithyroid drugs for less than 3 months. RNA isolated from PBMCs was used to make the TCR library. These data were likewise used in another study, on T cells in Graves' hyperthyroidism and ophthalmopathy.

Source: peripheral blood mononuclear cells (PBMCs), taken at new diagnosis, from a patient treated with antithyroid drugs. These receptors originate from a woman aged 45-65 years with Graves disease.

The chain employs TRBV6-1 and TRBJ1-5; 9 bases match TRBD1. This CDR3 region has 15 residues. The V and J ends lost 5 bases and 2 bases, in that order; junction bases with no gene match: 4. Germline CDR1 MNHNS, CDR2 SASEGT. The DNA for the CDR3 is TGTGCCAGCAGTACAGGGGGCGCCGGCAATCAGCCCCAGCATTTT. Its protein product is CASSTGGAGNQPQHF.

This clonotype was observed at least ten times. The chain employs TRBV27 and TRBJ1-2, with a possible D match to TRBD1 (6 bases). Germline loops: CDR1 MNHEY, CDR2 SMNVEV (reference sequence). The CDR3 totals 16 residues. V was shortened by 6 bases and J by 1 base, with 18 bases between the two germline ends. Here the CDR3 reads CASSPLVGRGNYGYTF. CDR3 sequence (DNA): TGTGCCAGCAGCCCCCTCGTAGGCAGGGGTAACTATGGCTACACCTTC.

V and J are TRBV24-1 and TRBJ2-3; D is undetermined. The CDR3 runs 14 residues. V lost 4 bases and J lost 0, with 7 bases in between. Germline loops: CDR1 KGHDR, CDR2 SFDVKD. The DNA for the CDR3 is TGTGCCACCAGTGAGGGTCCTAGCACAGATACGCAGTATTTT. It codes for CATSEGPSTDTQYF.

A remark on this clonotype: The conserved final phenylalanine or tryptophan is absent from the CDR3, which likely points to a read error. J is TRBJ2-7 and V is TRBV2; weak D call: TRBD2 (6 bases). The V gene's germline CDR1 is SNHLY and CDR2 FYNNEI. Trimming pared 10 bases from V and 3 bases from J, leaving 19 bases between. The CDR3 loop spans 14 amino acids. The CDR3 spells CATRKERVVYEQYL. In DNA form, the CDR3 reads TGTGCCACTAGAAAGGAGCGGGTGGTCTACGAGCAGTACCTC.

This clonotype was recorded at least ten times. CDR3: CAISVWLAGVGEYNEQFF. CDR3 in DNA: TGTGCCATCAGTGTATGGCTAGCGGGAGTCGGGGAGTACAATGAGCAGTTCTTC. This chain uses TRBV10-3 with TRBJ2-1; 10 bases map to TRBD2. The J segment lost 4 bases and the V segment lost 4 bases, leaving 13 bases of the junction unmatched. Germline V gene data show CDR1 as ENHRY and CDR2 as SYGVKD. The CDR3 has 18 residues.

In its sample, this clonotype was seen many times. The V gene is TRBV6-1, the J gene TRBJ1-5; D possibly corresponds to TRBD1 (6 bases). Between the trimmed V and J ends, which lost 10 bases and 0 bases, there was a span of 16 bases. Germline-derived CDR1 and CDR2 are MNHNS and SASEGT. The CDR3 runs to 15 residues. CDR3 sequence reads: CATKLQGYSNQPQHF. As DNA, the CDR3 is TGTGCCACCAAGCTACAGGGCTATAGCAATCAGCCCCAGCATTTT.

This clonotype has a handful of counts. The rearrangement joins TRBV6-5 to TRBJ2-5, with a weak D call TRBD2 (6 bases). Trimming left V 2 bases short and J 2 bases short, with 12 bases between. The CDR3 is made up of 15 amino acids. In germline, CDR1 is MNHEY, CDR2 SVGAGI. The DNA of the CDR3 is TGTGCCAGCAGTTACGGGACTTTGGGACAAGAGACCCAGTACTTC. As protein: CASSYGTLGQETQYF.

About this clonotype: A read error is possible here, since a much larger clone lies one base away. The chain is built from TRBV20-1 and TRBJ2-1, with 15 bases fitting TRBD2. After removal of 6 bases from V and 5 bases from J, the junction contained 11 bases not matched to a gene. The CDR3 is 17 residues long. Germline V gives CDR1 DFQATT, CDR2 SNEGSKA (reference sequence). The CDR3 nucleotides are TGCAGTGCAGGGGGGACTAGCGGGAGGATGGTTGACAATGAGCAGTTCTTC. Translated, it gives CSAGGTSGRMVDNEQFF.

The rearrangement links TRBV2 to TRBJ2-7; D not resolved. The CDR3 is 14 residues long. Germline CDR1 SNHLY, CDR2 FYNNEI. The V gene lost 2 bases and the J gene lost 5 bases, with 13 bases spanning the gap. In nucleotides, the CDR3 is TGTGCCAGCAGTGAAAATTCCAGAACCGACGAGCAGTACTTC. This encodes CASSENSRTDEQYF.

This clonotype was seen many times. This chain joins TRBV20-1 and TRBJ1-2; D remains unclear. The V gene's germline CDR1 is DFQATT and CDR2 SNEGSKA (reference sequence). The CDR3 covers 12 residues. The CDR3 nucleotides read TGCAGAGCCGGAGGAGCTAACTATGGCTACACCTTC. This codes for CRAGGANYGYTF.

This clonotype came up many times. V is TRBV6-1 and J is TRBJ2-7; TRBD2 aligns across 9 bases. Germline values: CDR1 MNHNS, CDR2 SASEGT. This CDR3 has 14 residues. V gave up 5 bases and J gave up 0 bases; unmatched junction bases: 2. CDR3 region: CASSMTSGSYEQYF. CDR3 bases: TGTGCCAGCAGTATGACTAGCGGCTCCTACGAGCAGTACTTC.

This chain links TRBV20-1 with TRBJ2-3; the match to TRBD2 covers 14 bases. CDR1 is DFQATT, CDR2 SNEGSKA, per germline (reference sequence). The CDR3 is made up of 17 amino acids. After removal of 2 bases from V and 3 bases from J, the junction contained 7 bases not matched to a gene. The CDR3 DNA reads TGCAGTGCTAGACCTCCGGGACTAGCGGGAGTAACAGATACGCAGTATTTT. Protein: CSARPPGLAGVTDTQYF.

J is TRBJ2-3 and V is TRBV2, with D maybe TRBD2 (5 bases). The CDR3 runs 15 residues. V was shortened by 3 bases and J by 2 bases, with 12 bases between the two germline ends. Germline CDR1 is SNHLY and CDR2 is FYNNEI. The CDR3, as DNA: TGTGCCAGCAGTGATGGGCTAGCCGTCACAGATACGCAGTATTTT. The encoded protein is CASSDGLAVTDTQYF.

In its sample, this clonotype was seen many times. This chain links TRBV11-2 with TRBJ2-7; the D gene is possibly TRBD2 (6 bases). The germline V and J ends were trimmed by 1 base and 1 base, with 14 bases remaining between them. CDR1 is SGHAT, CDR2 FQNNGV, per germline. CDR3 length: 16 residues. The CDR3 sequence is CASSLGSSGLSYEQYF. The CDR3 DNA sequence: TGTGCCAGCAGCTTAGGGAGTAGCGGACTTTCCTACGAGCAGTACTTC.

This clonotype has a handful of counts. This chain uses TRBV30 with TRBJ2-1, with D perhaps TRBD1 (6 bases). The CDR3 consists of 13 residues. The ends were cut back, 2 bases at V and 3 bases at J, with 8 bases in the middle. Germline V CDR1 and CDR2: GTSNPN, SVGIG (reference sequence). The CDR3: CAWSPDSYNEQFF. The CDR3 DNA sequence: TGTGCCTGGAGTCCGGACAGCTACAATGAGCAGTTCTTC.

In its sample, this clonotype was seen a few times. CDR3 in DNA: TGTGCCAGCAGCTCACCCGGGACTAGCGGGAGTTCGTTCAATGAGCAGTTCTTC. Protein: CASSSPGTSGSSFNEQFF. V is TRBV5-5 and J is TRBJ2-1, with TRBD2 matching over 14 bases. With V trimmed by 3 bases and J by 6 bases, 11 bases remained unmatched. There are 18 residues in the CDR3. Germline CDR1 is SGHKS and CDR2 is YYEKEE (reference sequence). The complete variable domain, with remaining parts taken from reference TRBV5-5 and TRBJ2-1, reads DAGVTQSPTHLIKTRGQQVTLRCSPISGHKSVSWYQQVLGQGPQFIFQYYEKEERGRGNFPDRFSARQFPNYSSELNVNALLLGDSALYLCASSSPGTSGSSFNEQFFGPGTRLTVL.

This clonotype was observed many times. This sequence joins TRBV2 and TRBJ1-2; D is possibly TRBD1 (5 bases). The CDR3 spans 19 residues. V lost 6 bases, J lost 1 base, and 27 bases lay in between. CDR1 and CDR2 from the germline V gene are SNHLY and FYNNEI. The CDR3 region is CASRKSILPTVDNNYGYTF. In DNA form, the CDR3 reads TGTGCCAGCAGGAAATCAATCCTCCCGACAGTTGATAATAACTATGGCTACACCTTC.

This chain uses TRBV9 with TRBJ2-3, with D perhaps matching TRBD2 (7 bases). This CDR3 has 20 residues. V was cut by 4 bases and J by 1 base, with 28 bases left in between. Germline V gene sequence: CDR1 SGDLS, CDR2 YYNGEE. The CDR3 region is CASSSAGRGAATRGTDTQYF. The CDR3 bases are TGTGCCAGCAGCTCAGCAGGTCGGGGGGCGGCGACCCGAGGCACAGATACGCAGTATTTT.

This clonotype showed up many times. The rearrangement links TRBV12-3 or TRBV12-4 to TRBJ1-2; no firm D call. The CDR3 covers 13 residues. Trimming pared 2 bases from V and 0 bases from J, leaving 4 bases between. The CDR3 here is CASSLRTNYGYTF. The CDR3 DNA follows: TGTGCCAGCAGTTTAAGGACTAACTATGGCTACACCTTC.

V usage is TRBV20-1 and J usage is TRBJ1-2, with D unresolved. CDR1 is DFQATT and CDR2 is SNEGSKA in the germline V gene (reference sequence). V shed 5 bases and J shed 3 bases, with 13 bases lying between them. This CDR3 has 13 amino acids. CDR3 in DNA: TGCAGTGCTGACCCAGAACGGGACTATGGCTACACCTTC. Protein sequence: CSADPERDYGYTF.

This clonotype appeared a few times. The chain employs TRBV5-1 and TRBJ2-1; D call uncertain. This CDR3 region has 15 residues. With 0 bases removed from V and 6 bases from J, the gap between germline ends came to 13 bases. Germline-derived CDR1 and CDR2 are SGHRS and YFSETQ. CDR3 sequence reads: CASSLVGFKGNEQFF. DNA of the CDR3: TGCGCCAGCAGCTTGGTAGGGTTCAAAGGCAATGAGCAGTTCTTC. Full variable domain (missing parts from reference TRBV5-1 and TRBJ2-1): KAGVTQTPRYLIKTRGQQVTLSCSPISGHRSVSWYQQTPGQGLQFLFEYFSETQRNKGNFPGRFSGRQFSNSRSEMNVSTLELGDSALYLCASSLVGFKGNEQFFGPGTRLTVL.